The subject of this entry is one T cell receptor beta chain. Its antigen is currently unknown. This record comes from a study of T-cell memory formation after mild COVID-19. Looking at the study overall: TCR clustering was largely donor specific. Study-wide results and caveats: Pre-infection memory showed some responding clones, and this suggested that cross-reactive memory joined. Contracting CD4+ clones were located mainly in CM and EM, and CD8+ clones in EMRA.

The CDR3 is 19 amino acids. Germline V lookup: CDR1 SGHTA, CDR2 FQGNSA. V shed 5 bases and J shed 0 bases, with 26 bases lying between them. Barcoded TCR alpha and TCR beta cDNA libraries with UMIs came from 5'RACE using constant-segment primers. TCRdb re-called the 5' RACE reads with MiXCR, one entry per CDR3 protein. The table has roughly 100,000 distinct CDR3 sequences, 15% to 20% seen once. The sequence came from an adult woman who had mild COVID-19 (a few samples of this study predate the infection). Cell type and time point are not known. The specimen was PBMCs or a T cell subset sorted from them (not recorded which). This chain connects TRBV7-2 to TRBJ2-7; the D gene could be TRBD1 or TRBD2 (5 bases each). CDR3 region: CASSQRRTGGAARSYEQYF. CDR3 sequence (DNA): TGTGCCAGCAGCCAACGACGGACTGGGGGAGCGGCCCGCTCCTACGAGCAGTACTTC.